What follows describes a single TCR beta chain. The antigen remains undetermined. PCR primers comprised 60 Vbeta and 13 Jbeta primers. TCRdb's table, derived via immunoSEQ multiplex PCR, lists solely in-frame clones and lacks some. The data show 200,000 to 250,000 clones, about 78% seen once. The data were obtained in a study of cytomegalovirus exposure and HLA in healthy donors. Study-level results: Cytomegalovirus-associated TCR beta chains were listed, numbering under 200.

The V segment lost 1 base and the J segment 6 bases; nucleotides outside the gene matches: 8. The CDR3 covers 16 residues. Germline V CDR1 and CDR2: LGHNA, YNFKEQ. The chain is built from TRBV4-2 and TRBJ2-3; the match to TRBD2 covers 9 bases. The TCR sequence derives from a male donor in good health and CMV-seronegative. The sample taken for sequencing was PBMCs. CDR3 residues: CASSQVGLAQVDTQYF. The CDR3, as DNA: TGTGCCAGCAGCCAAGTGGGACTAGCTCAAGTGGATACGCAGTATTTT.